This T cell receptor (beta chain) is drawn from a study of T cell changes during pregnancy in multiple sclerosis (dated by TCRdb to between 2019 and 2020). Background for the entire study: Changes in the T cell repertoire over the course of pregnancy were examined in this study in women with multiple sclerosis.

CDR1 PRHDT and CDR2 FYEKMQ are derived from the germline V gene (reference sequence). From its cysteine to its phenylalanine, the CDR3 spans 16 amino acids. Only the CDR3 portion is preserved as DNA: 48 bases, with reading frame beginning at the first base. V was cut back by 3 bases and J by 0 bases, leaving a gap of 9 bases between them. About this clone: This receptor's antigen is unknown. Qualities for individual bases were not recorded, and no much larger clone is one base off.

The method behind the library was the immunoSEQ multiplex PCR assay. The immuneACCESS repertoire file appears here via TCRdb, limited to in-frame rearrangements. These files lack a portion of the clones; in checked studies, under half of the deficit traces to unresolved V genes, and the cause of the others is not known. Within this sample are about 44,000 clones, with approximately 96% of them counted one time only. The ten largest make up about 0.9% of the sample. Material: peripheral blood, obtained in the second trimester of pregnancy. Recombination joined TRBV13 with TRBJ2-6; no D segment can be confidently identified. This clonotype was obtained from a female donor with multiple sclerosis, enrolled in a pregnancy study. The encoded CDR3 is CASSFFAVSGANVLTF. The DNA sequence follows: TGTGCCAGCAGCTTTTTTGCGGTCTCTGGGGCCAACGTCCTGACTTTC. With all but the CDR3 taken from the reference TRBV13 and TRBJ2-6 genes, the full variable domain is: AAGVIQSPRHLIKEKRETATLKCYPIPRHDTVYWYQQGPGQDPQFLISFYEKMQSDKGSIPDRFSAQQFSDYHSELNMSSLELGDSALYFCASSFFAVSGANVLTFGAGSRLTVL.